The source of this T cell receptor delta chain is a study of Vδ1+ human thymocytes (dated by TCRdb to the late 2010s). Context from the whole study: As a data resource, the study described the mRNA-level TRG and TRD CDR3 repertoires of highly purified Vdelta1+ thymocytes obtained from young children. The multiplex-based CDR3 amplicon strategy had previously been validated against 5'RACE-based CDR3 amplicon generation methods.

Thymic samples were depleted of alphabeta T cells, then CD3+ TCRVdelta1+ TCRVdelta2- thymocytes were FACS-sorted. The purity of the sorted Vdelta1+ thymocytes fell between about 97% and 99.6%. Thymic specimens were obtained from about eight paediatric patients, aged from 5 days to 15 months, who were undergoing corrective cardiac surgery. Thymic tissue was dispersed and mononuclear cells isolated on a Histopaque-1077 density gradient. For staining, the antibodies used were anti-TCRVdelta1 clone TS8.2, anti-TCRVdelta2 clone B6, anti-CD3 clone HIT3a and anti-TCRalphabeta clone IP26. Trimming accounts for 0 bases at V and 1 base at J, while the number of junction bases matched to no gene is 7. Based on the germline V gene, the CDR1 and CDR2 sequences are TSWWSYY and QGS. Reading from cysteine to phenylalanine, the CDR3 counts 17 amino acids. Here the CDR3 DNA is all that survives: 51 bases in frame from base 1.

Comments on this clone: Its antigen target is currently unknown. No qualities accompany the bases; no much larger clone lies one base away.

RNA extraction was carried out with the RNeasy mini kit, and reverse transcription was then done using Superscript III. To generate the CDR3 amplicons, a multiplex PCR was run using pooled V-gene forward primers together with a constant-region reverse primer that carried Illumina adaptor overhangs. After gel purification, the amplicons were indexed with Nextera index primers over eight extra PCR cycles and then purified using AMPure XP beads. Libraries were sequenced on an Illumina MiSeq with paired-end 250 bp reads, dual indexing and approximately 20% PhiX spike-in. The study's processing was this. Read quality was checked with FastQC, and TRG read pairs were merged using ea-utils fastq-join. Annotation of sequences was performed with IMGT/HighV-QUEST, only productive sequences with unambiguous V-gene assignment were retained, and clonotypes were defined by identical CDR3 sequence. VDJtools 1.1.1, tcR 2.2.3, Treemap and vegan Shannon diversity in R 3.4.4 were used for downstream analysis. Identical DNA sequences were merged into single rows after TCRdb reprocessed the public reads with CATT. TCRdb, rather than the study authors, made the V and J calls. For this sample the table gives under 85,000 delta-chain clones, of which about 35% were detected only once. The biggest ten clones account for approximately 0.3% of the sample.

Findings and caveats that apply to the study as a whole: Because no clustering by age or sex was observed, donors were not stratified by these variables in the analyses. Many TRG clonotypes were found to be shared between donors (up to roughly 7x10^3), whereas TRD repertoires were found to be essentially private (max roughly 100 shared). Because unexpected Vdelta2 sequences could lead to misinterpretation of bulk repertoire data, the authors recommended using highly purified populations and single-cell validation. Despite high sort purity, around 20% of thymic TRD sequences were Vdelta2 (and few Vdelta3), unlike peripheral blood Vdelta1+ controls. Thymic TRG and TRD repertoires appeared highly polyclonal with Gaussian CDR3 length distributions, unlike oligoclonal peripheral blood repertoires.

This sequence was found in a boy in the first two years of life who had congenital heart surgery. The source material was Vdelta1+ gamma-delta thymocytes from the thymus. The meaning of the sample's cell subset or site label: FACS-sorted CD3+ TCRalphabeta- TCRVdelta1+ TCRVdelta2- thymocytes. The rearranged chain carries TRDV1 and TRDJ1, with 8 central nucleotides matching TRDD3. The nucleotides are TGTGCTCTTGGGGAACTAGCCTGGGGGACCCCCACCGATAAACTCATCTTT. Its protein is CALGELAWGTPTDKLIF.